These 7 T cell receptor beta chains came from one sample sequenced in a study of Graves' ophthalmopathy and Graves' hyperthyroidism. As the template, RNA transcripts were used to amplify TCR beta CDR3 regions. First-round RT-PCR with HTBI primers preceded a second-round multiplex PCR. TCRdb analysed the multiplex PCR reads with MiXCR anew, one entry per CDR3 protein. The table has about 390,000 distinct CDR3 sequences, 15% seen once. Sequencing input: peripheral blood. These receptors all come from a woman between 18 and 29 years old with stable Graves' hyperthyroidism.

There are many counts of this clonotype. The V gene is TRBV19, the J gene TRBJ1-5; D is unresolved. Germline V gene data show CDR1 as LNHDA and CDR2 as SQIVND (reference sequence). The CDR3 is 15 amino acids. V lost 5 bases and J 0 bases, leaving 11 bases between the germline ends. CDR3 sequence reads: CASSLAESSNQPQHF. In DNA form, the CDR3 reads TGTGCCAGTAGTCTGGCAGAAAGTAGCAATCAGCCCCAGCATTTT.

This clonotype has ten or more counts. The rearrangement joins TRBV7-3 to TRBJ1-1; the D is unclear. With 4 bases removed from V and 4 bases from J, the gap between germline ends came to 10 bases. CDR3 length: 13 amino acids. CDR1 SGHTA and CDR2 FQGTGA come from the germline V gene. The CDR3 DNA sequence: TGTGCCAGCAGCTCAAATATGGGCACTGAAGCTTTCTTT. Amino acid sequence: CASSSNMGTEAFF.

This clonotype was counted at least ten times. The CDR3 spells CASSVGRQETQYF. Here the CDR3 DNA reads TGTGCCAGCAGCGTCGGACGTCAAGAGACCCAGTACTTC. The V call is TRBV13, the J call TRBJ2-5; D is unresolved. Germline CDR1 reads PRHDT; CDR2 reads FYEKMQ (reference sequence). This CDR3 has 13 residues. Trimming removed 5 bases at V and 2 bases at J, with 9 bases between.

This clonotype was counted at least ten times. The rearrangement links TRBV9 to TRBJ1-2; TRBD1 matches 9 bases. Germline CDR1 and CDR2: SGDLS and YYNGEE. The CDR3 loop spans 16 amino acids. Losses at the gene ends were 3 bases for V and 7 bases for J; bases not matched to a gene: 13. This CDR3 is CASSAPHRDRERGYTF. CDR3 nucleotides: TGTGCCAGCAGCGCACCCCACCGGGACAGGGAGCGTGGCTACACCTTC.

This clonotype was observed at least ten times. J is TRBJ2-7 and V is TRBV2; D call uncertain. From germline, CDR1 is SNHLY and CDR2 FYNNEI. The V and J ends lost 5 bases and 0 bases respectively, with 26 bases between them. This CDR3 is built from 19 residues. CDR3 loop: CASSPDPHAGIQDSYEQYF. The CDR3 DNA reads as TGTGCCAGCAGTCCGGACCCGCACGCTGGGATCCAGGACTCCTACGAGCAGTACTTC.

At least ten counts were recorded for this clonotype. The J gene is TRBJ1-2, the V gene TRBV2; D is perhaps TRBD1 (5 bases). The CDR3 spans 12 residues. The V gene lost 4 bases and the J gene lost 6 bases, with 9 bases spanning the gap. Germline loops: CDR1 SNHLY, CDR2 FYNNEI. The CDR3 region is CASSGTGDGYTF. For the CDR3, the DNA is TGTGCCAGCAGTGGGACGGGGGATGGCTACACCTTC. Full variable domain (rest looked up from reference TRBV2 and TRBJ1-2): EPEVTQTPSHQVTQMGQEVILRCVPISNHLYFYWYRQILGQKVEFLVSFYNNEISEKSEIFDDQFSVERPDGSNFTLKIRSTKLEDSAMYFCASSGTGDGYTFGSGTRLTVV.

This clonotype was detected ten times or more. This chain joins TRBV11-1 and TRBJ1-1; TRBD1 agrees at 7 bases. Germline V gives CDR1 SGHAT, CDR2 FQDESV (reference sequence). Unmatched junction bases numbered 7, after V lost 5 bases and J lost 4 bases. CDR3 length equals 14 residues. CDR3: CASSVRQGVTEAFF. CDR3 sequence (DNA): TGTGCCAGCAGCGTCCGACAGGGAGTCACTGAAGCTTTCTTT.